This T cell receptor (beta chain) was identified during a study of T cell responses to AZD1222 COVID-19 vaccine. Study conclusions and caveats: Receipt of two AZD1222 doses was followed by a rise in Spike-specific TCR breadth and depth.

This clone appeared many times. As yet, its antigen is unknown. Clones were read by immunoSEQ multiplex PCR, and TCRdb kept only the in-frame ones, dropping some. Of 140,000 to 150,000 clones detected, over 80% appear once; the ten largest clones hold 2.5% to 4%. The starting material was peripheral blood, obtained 28 days after the second AZD1222 dose. The TCR comes from an adult who received the AZD1222 COVID-19 vaccine.

CDR3 sequence reads: CASSSGHVAYEQYF. For the CDR3, the DNA is TGCGCCAGCAGCTCCGGACATGTCGCCTACGAGCAGTACTTC. This rearrangement joins TRBV5-1 to TRBJ2-7; D might be TRBD1 (5 bases). Germline lookup yields CDR1 SGHRS and CDR2 YFSETQ. The CDR3 runs to 14 residues. Deletions cut 3 bases from V and 2 bases from J, with 12 bases between.